Given below is one T cell receptor beta chain in context. The data are from a study of cytomegalovirus exposure and HLA in healthy donors. Vbeta (60) and Jbeta (13) primers were used in the PCR. Libraries were prepared by immunoSEQ multiplex PCR; TCRdb keeps only in-frame clonotypes and omits some of them. In the table there are approximately 160,000 clones, about 80% of which are singletons. Germline V gives CDR1 SEHNR, CDR2 FQNEAQ (reference sequence). CDR3 length: 15 amino acids. V dropped 0 bases and J dropped 1 base, with 10 bases sitting between them. The sequencing input was PBMCs. This receptor was obtained from a man aged 18 to 29 in good health and CMV-seropositive. The chain recombines TRBV7-9 with TRBJ2-7; maybe TRBD1 (6 bases). The chain's CDR3 is CASSLAPGESYEQYF. The CDR3 region has the DNA TGTGCCAGCAGCTTAGCACCAGGGGAGTCCTACGAGCAGTACTTC.